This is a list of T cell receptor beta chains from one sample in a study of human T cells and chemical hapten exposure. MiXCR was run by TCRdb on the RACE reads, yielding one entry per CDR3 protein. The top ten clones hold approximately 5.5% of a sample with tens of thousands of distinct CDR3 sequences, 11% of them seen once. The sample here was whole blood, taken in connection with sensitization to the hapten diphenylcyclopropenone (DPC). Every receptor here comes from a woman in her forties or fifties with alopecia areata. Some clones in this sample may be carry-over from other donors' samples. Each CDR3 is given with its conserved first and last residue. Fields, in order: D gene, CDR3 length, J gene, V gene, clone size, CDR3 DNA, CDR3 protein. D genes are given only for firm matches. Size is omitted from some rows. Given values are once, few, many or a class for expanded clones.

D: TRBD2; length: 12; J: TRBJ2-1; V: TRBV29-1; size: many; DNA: TGCAGCGTAGCGGGAGGGCCTGGTGAGCAGTTCTTC; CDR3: CSVAGGPGEQFF
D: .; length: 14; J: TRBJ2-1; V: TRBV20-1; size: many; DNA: TGCAGTGCTAGGTACCAGGATCGCTACAATGAGCAGTTCTTC; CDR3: CSARYQDRYNEQFF
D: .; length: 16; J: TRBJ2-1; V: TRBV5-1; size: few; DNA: TGCGCCAGCAGCTGGGGGTGGCTCTCAGGGTCAAATGAGCAGTTCTTC; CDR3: CASSWGWLSGSNEQFF
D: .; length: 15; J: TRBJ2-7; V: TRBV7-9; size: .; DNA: TGTGCCAGCAGCTATCGGGATACCCACCCCCTCGAGCAGTACTTC; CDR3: CASSYRDTHPLEQYF
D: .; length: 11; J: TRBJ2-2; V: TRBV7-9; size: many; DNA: TGTGCCAGCAGCCCGACGTGGGAGCTGTTTTTT; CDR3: CASSPTWELFF
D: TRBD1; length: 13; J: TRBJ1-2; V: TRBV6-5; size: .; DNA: TGTGCCAGCAGTGACGGACAGGCTTATGGCTACACCTTC; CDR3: CASSDGQAYGYTF
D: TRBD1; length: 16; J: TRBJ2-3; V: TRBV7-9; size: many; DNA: TGTGCCAGCAGCCCCGCGGGACAGGGGGTGAGGGATACGCAGTATTTT; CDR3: CASSPAGQGVRDTQYF
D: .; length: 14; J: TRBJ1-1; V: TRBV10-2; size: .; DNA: TGCGCCAGCAGTGCCCCAGGGAAACACACTGAAGCTTTCTTT; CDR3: CASSAPGKHTEAFF
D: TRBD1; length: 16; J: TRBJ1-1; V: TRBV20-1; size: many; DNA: TGCAGTGCTACCCTGATAATGGGGACAGGGGGGACTGAAGCTTTCTTT; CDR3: CSATLIMGTGGTEAFF
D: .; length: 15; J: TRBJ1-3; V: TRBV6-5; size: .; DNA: TGTGCCAGCAGTTACTCGAGAGTGTCTGGAAACACCATATATTTT; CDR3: CASSYSRVSGNTIYF
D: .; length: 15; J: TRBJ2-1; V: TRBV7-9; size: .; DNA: TGTGCCAGCAGCTTAGGCGGGAACCGTAACAATGAGCAGTTCTTC; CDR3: CASSLGGNRNNEQFF
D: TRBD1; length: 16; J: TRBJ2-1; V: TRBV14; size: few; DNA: TGTGCCAGCAGCCAAGCAAGGGGGCGAGGGTACAATGAGCAGTTCTTC; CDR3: CASSQARGRGYNEQFF
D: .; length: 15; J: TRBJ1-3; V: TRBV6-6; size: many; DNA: TGTGCCAGCACCTACACTGGGTTCTCTGGAAACACCATATATTTT; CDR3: CASTYTGFSGNTIYF
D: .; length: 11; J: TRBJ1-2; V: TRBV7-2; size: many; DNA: TGTGCCAGCAGCTTAGCACTGGGCTACACCTTC; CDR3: CASSLALGYTF
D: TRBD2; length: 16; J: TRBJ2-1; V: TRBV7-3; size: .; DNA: TGTGCCAGCAGCTTAAGAGGGAGGGCCATGTTGGATGAGCAGTTCTTC; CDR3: CASSLRGRAMLDEQFF
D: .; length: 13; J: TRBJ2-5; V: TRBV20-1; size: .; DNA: TGCAGTGCAGCAGACAGTACGGCCGGGACCCAGTACTTC; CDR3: CSAADSTAGTQYF
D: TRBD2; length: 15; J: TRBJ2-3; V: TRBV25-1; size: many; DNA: TGTGCCAGCAGTGATAGCGGGACTAGCACAGATACGCAGTATTTT; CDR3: CASSDSGTSTDTQYF
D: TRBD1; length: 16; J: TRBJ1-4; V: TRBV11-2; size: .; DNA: TGTGCCAGCAGCTCACTACAGGGGCTTTTTTATGAAAAACTGTTTTTT; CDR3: CASSSLQGLFYEKLFF
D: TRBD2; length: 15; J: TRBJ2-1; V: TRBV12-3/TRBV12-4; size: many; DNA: TGTGCCAGCAGCCAACAGACTAGCGGACACAATGAGCAGTTCTTC; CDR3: CASSQQTSGHNEQFF
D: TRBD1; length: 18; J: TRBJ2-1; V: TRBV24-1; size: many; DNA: TGTGCCACCAGTGACCCCCGGGACAGGGACGGCCAGCCCAATGAGCAGTTCTTC; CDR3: CATSDPRDRDGQPNEQFF
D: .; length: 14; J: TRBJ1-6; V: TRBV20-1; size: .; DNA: TGCAGTGCTAGAGAGTCGGGGGACCTTCGACCCCTCCACTTT; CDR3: CSARESGDLRPLHF